This T cell receptor beta chain was obtained from a study of shared clonotypes between healthy human individuals. Overall study context: Per-donor plates numbered three CD4 naive, three CD4 memory, two CD8 naive and one CD8 memory.

This CDR3 region has 14 residues. Looked up from germline, CDR1 is MNHEY and CDR2 is SVGAGI. V shed 3 bases and J 2 bases; nucleotides not matched to a gene: 3. This clone was detected a few times. Sorted-subset replicate PCRs used about 0.2 ug DNA, 30,000 or so T cell genomes. Clones were read by immunoSEQ multiplex PCR, and TCRdb kept only the in-frame ones, dropping some. This repertoire shows about 700,000 clones, around 90% found once; its top ten account for 24%. CD45RO-negative cells were positively selected for CCR7, leaving out terminally differentiated effector memory CD45RA+ cells. Donors were healthy HIV-negative adults without recently reported acute infections or vaccinations.

V and J are TRBV6-5 and TRBJ2-5; 7 bases are shared with TRBD1. This sequence originates from a man under 40 in good health. Sequenced sample: naive CD8+ T cells sorted from blood. CDR3 residues: CASSYRDSQETQYF. CDR3 DNA sequence: TGTGCCAGCAGTTATCGGGACAGTCAAGAGACCCAGTACTTC.